The 31 T cell receptor beta chains below all came from one sample that was sequenced in a study of cytomegalovirus exposure and HLA in healthy donors. Use of 60 Vbeta and 13 Jbeta primers characterized the PCR. Produced via immunoSEQ multiplex PCR; TCRdb's table is partial and in-frame only. Among roughly 97,000 clones listed, 65% to 85% were seen once. The sequenced sample consisted of PBMCs. Every receptor here comes from a man aged 40-49 years in good health and CMV-seropositive.

This clone was observed a single time. The gene calls are TRBV27 and TRBJ1-1; perhaps TRBD1 as D (5 bases). The V end lost 2 bases, the J end lost 5 bases, and 21 bases lay between the germline ends. The CDR3 is 17 residues long. In germline, CDR1 is MNHEY, CDR2 SMNVEV (reference sequence). CDR3 amino acids: CASSLLPGGGMATEAFF. The CDR3 DNA reads as TGTGCCAGCAGTTTACTACCCGGGGGTGGAATGGCTACTGAAGCTTTCTTT.

V gene TRBV7-9 combines with J gene TRBJ1-6; D gene uncertain. Germline V gene sequence: CDR1 SEHNR, CDR2 FQNEAQ (reference sequence). The CDR3 covers 13 residues. Trimming stripped 6 bases from V and 8 bases from J, with 11 bases between. In DNA, the CDR3 is TGTGCCAGCAGGCTAGACGGCTATTCACCCCTCCACTTT. Translated: CASRLDGYSPLHF.

This chain links TRBV4-1 with TRBJ2-7; TRBD1 aligns across 9 bases. The CDR3 is made up of 15 amino acids. V shed 1 base, J shed 4 bases, and the junction held 5 bases outside the gene matches. Germline CDR1 is MGHRA and CDR2 is YSYEKL. The CDR3 protein is CASSQAGTGIYEQYF. The CDR3 DNA follows: TGCGCCAGCAGCCAAGCCGGGACAGGGATTTACGAGCAGTACTTC.

V is TRBV4-2 and J is TRBJ2-1; 7 bases line up with TRBD2. Per germline, CDR1 LGHNA and CDR2 YNFKEQ. This CDR3 has 16 amino acids. V lost 1 base and J lost 6; bases outside the gene matches: 9. The CDR3 protein is CASSQATGGLFNEQFF. CDR3 nucleotides: TGTGCCAGCAGCCAAGCTACGGGAGGATTATTCAATGAGCAGTTCTTC.

The V and J genes are TRBV4-1 and TRBJ2-1; D possibly corresponds to TRBD2 (5 bases). Trimming left V 3 bases short and J 10 bases short, with 19 bases between. The CDR3 sequence is 15 residues long. The germline V gene has CDR1 MGHRA and CDR2 YSYEKL. The DNA for the CDR3 is TGCGCCAGCAGCCACATAGGACGGGATAATGGGGAGCAGTTCTTC. It translates to CASSHIGRDNGEQFF.

This chain uses TRBV29-1 with TRBJ2-3; 9 nucleotides match TRBD1. The CDR3 totals 16 residues. Germline CDR1 is SQVTM and CDR2 is ANQGSEA. V shed 3 bases and J 4 bases; nucleotides not matched to a gene: 11. The chain's CDR3 is CSVDGGDRVNSDTQYF. In DNA, the CDR3 is TGCAGCGTTGATGGGGGGGACAGGGTGAATTCAGATACGCAGTATTTT.

The chain is built from TRBV6-5 and TRBJ2-1; 9 bases are shared with TRBD2. CDR1 MNHEY and CDR2 SVGAGI come from the germline V gene. With V trimmed by 9 bases and J by 5 bases, 5 bases remained unmatched. The CDR3 has 13 residues. The CDR3 region has the DNA TGTGCCAGTGCGGGGGGGCAGGACAATGAGCAGTTCTTC. Its translation: CASAGGQDNEQFF.

The V and J genes are TRBV7-9 and TRBJ2-2; D may be TRBD2 (5 bases). Between the trimmed V and J ends, which lost 5 bases and 5 bases, there was a span of 12 bases. There are 14 residues in the CDR3. The germline gives CDR1 SEHNR, CDR2 FQNEAQ (reference sequence). CDR3 bases: TGTGCCAGCAGCCCAATTTCGGGGACCGGGGAGCTGTTTTTT. Its protein product is CASSPISGTGELFF.

This clone was picked up one time. V and J are TRBV9 and TRBJ1-2; TRBD1 matches at 7 bases. Trimming cost V 0 bases and J 3 bases; bases outside gene matches: 5. The length of the CDR3 is 15 residues. The germline V gene has CDR1 SGDLS and CDR2 YYNGEE. The CDR3, as DNA: TGTGCCAGCAGCGTAGCGGGGACAGCAGACTATGGCTACACCTTC. Translating gives CASSVAGTADYGYTF.

This chain joins TRBV18 and TRBJ1-1, with a possible D match to TRBD1 (5 bases). Trimming took off 5 bases at V and 1 base at J, with 8 bases between the two ends. CDR1 and CDR2 (germline): KGHSH, LQKENI. This CDR3 contains 13 residues. In DNA form, the CDR3 reads TGTGCCAGCTCAGACAGATCGAACACTGAAGCTTTCTTT. Translated, it gives CASSDRSNTEAFF.

V usage is TRBV5-1 and J usage is TRBJ1-5; D perhaps matches TRBD1 (6 bases). The germline gives CDR1 SGHRS, CDR2 YFSETQ. Deletions cut 0 bases from V and 2 bases from J, with 15 bases between. The CDR3 has 17 residues. CDR3 sequence: CASSLGLRGAGNQPQHF. The CDR3 nucleotides are TGCGCCAGCAGCTTGGGGTTACGGGGGGCGGGCAATCAGCCCCAGCATTTT.

The chain combines TRBV30 with TRBJ2-7, with 7 positions matching TRBD1. The CDR3 runs 15 residues. Germline V CDR1 and CDR2: GTSNPN, SVGIG (reference sequence). V lost 0 bases to trimming and J lost 3 bases; unmatched junction nucleotides: 8. The CDR3 DNA reads as TGTGCCTGGAGTGTAGCACAGGGGAATTTCTACGAGCAGTACTTC. Protein product: CAWSVAQGNFYEQYF.

This rearrangement joins TRBV29-1 to TRBJ1-1; TRBD1 matches 7 bases. With 6 bases clipped from V and 4 bases from J, the junction kept 17 bases outside the gene matches. CDR1 and CDR2 from the germline V gene are SQVTM and ANQGSEA. This CDR3 spans 16 amino acids. CDR3 nucleotide sequence: TGCAGCGTAAAACGACAGGGAAGATTGCTAGGCACTGAAGCTTTCTTT. Translated: CSVKRQGRLLGTEAFF.

The J gene is TRBJ2-7, the V gene TRBV7-2; 8 bases fit TRBD2. The V segment lost 9 bases and the J segment 2 bases; nucleotides outside the gene matches: 9. The CDR3 is 14 amino acids. Germline assignment: CDR1 SGHTA and CDR2 FQGNSA. DNA for the CDR3: TGTGCCAGTTCTAGGACGGGGGGGGCCTACGAGCAGTACTTC. Amino acid sequence: CASSRTGGAYEQYF. Using reference TRBV7-2 and TRBJ2-7 for the parts outside the CDR3, the full variable domain is GAGVSQSPSNKVTEKGKDVELRCDPISGHTALYWYRQSLGQGLEFLIYFQGNSAPDKSGLPSDRFSAERTGGSVSTLTIQRTQQEDSAVYLCASSRTGGAYEQYFGPGTRLTVT.

The rearrangement links TRBV25-1 to TRBJ2-7, with D possibly matching TRBD1 (6 bases). This CDR3 is 13 amino acids long. Germline V CDR1 and CDR2: MGHDK, SYGVNS. V gave up 9 bases and J gave up 3 bases, with 15 bases separating them. The CDR3 spells CASTSGTIYEQYF. The CDR3 nucleotides are TGTGCCAGTACCTCTGGGACAATCTACGAGCAGTACTTC.

This chain connects TRBV7-8 to TRBJ2-3; tentative D call: TRBD2 (5 bases). The V gene's germline CDR1 is SGHVS and CDR2 FQNEAQ. Trimming removed 4 bases from V and 1 base from J, with 12 bases in between. The CDR3 spans 15 residues. CDR3 sequence: CASSSRTPRTDTQYF. The CDR3 DNA reads as TGTGCCAGCAGCTCACGGACTCCGCGCACAGATACGCAGTATTTT.

This chain links TRBV7-9 with TRBJ2-5, with D tentatively TRBD2 (5 bases). The CDR3 totals 14 residues. Trimming cost V 3 bases and J 5 bases, with 13 bases left between them. Germline values: CDR1 SEHNR, CDR2 FQNEAQ (reference sequence). CDR3 coding DNA: TGTGCCAGCAGCTTTGGAGCTAGCATGGAGACCCAGTACTTC. This codes for CASSFGASMETQYF.

This clone appeared a few times. Other DNA sequences in this specimen translate into the identical CDR3. The CDR3 DNA is TGTGCCAGCTCACCTACGGGAGGGAACACTGAAGCTTTCTTT. Its translation is CASSPTGGNTEAFF. The chain recombines TRBV18 with TRBJ1-1; unclear D gene. Germline CDR1 KGHSH, CDR2 LQKENI. The CDR3 spans 14 residues. V shed 3 bases and J shed 1 base, with 9 bases lying between them.

The chain carries TRBV7-9 and TRBJ2-5; no definite D call. The tail of the sequence fits TRBJ2-7 better, so the J call may be wrong. This CDR3 is 12 amino acids long. Germline CDR1 reads SEHNR; CDR2 reads FQNEAQ (reference sequence). The CDR3 sequence is CASSPVIHEQYF. The CDR3 DNA sequence: TGTGCCAGCAGCCCGGTGATCCACGAGCAGTACTTC.

The rearrangement joins TRBV6-5 to TRBJ1-1; D is perhaps TRBD1 (6 bases). The V gene's germline CDR1 is MNHEY and CDR2 SVGAGI. Trimming shortened V by 2 bases and J by 0 bases, and 10 bases separated the two germline ends. The CDR3 runs 15 residues. CDR3 in amino acids: CASSYKTGLNTEAFF. The CDR3 DNA follows: TGTGCCAGCAGTTACAAGACAGGACTGAACACTGAAGCTTTCTTT.

The chain joins TRBV19 to TRBJ1-3, with TRBD1 matching over 7 bases. The CDR3 is made up of 15 amino acids. Unmatched junction bases numbered 3, after V lost 3 bases and J lost 1 base. Germline-derived CDR1 and CDR2 are LNHDA and SQIVND (reference sequence). The CDR3 sequence is CASSIGTASGNTIYF. The CDR3 DNA reads as TGTGCCAGTAGTATCGGGACAGCATCTGGAAACACCATATATTTT.

The chain employs TRBV29-1 and TRBJ2-5; 8 positions agree with TRBD2. The CDR3 loop spans 13 amino acids. The ends lost 7 bases at V and 4 bases at J; junction bases unmatched: 8. Germline CDR1 is SQVTM and CDR2 is ANQGSEA. The CDR3 coding sequence is TGCAGCGCAAGCGGGGGCCAAAGAGAGACCCAGTACTTC. It yields the protein CSASGGQRETQYF.

J is TRBJ2-6 and V is TRBV9; D is possibly TRBD2 (6 bases). Germline lookup yields CDR1 SGDLS and CDR2 YYNGEE. The CDR3 contains 17 residues. The V and J ends lost 0 bases and 0 bases respectively, with 10 bases between them. This chain's CDR3 is CASSVARGSSGANVLTF. The DNA for the CDR3 is TGTGCCAGCAGCGTAGCTCGGGGGAGCTCTGGGGCCAACGTCCTGACTTTC.

This clone was counted between two and nine times. The chain is built from TRBV11-2 and TRBJ2-1, with 13 nucleotides matching TRBD2. Germline V gene data show CDR1 as SGHAT and CDR2 as FQNNGV. Losses at the gene ends were 6 bases for V and 3 bases for J; bases not matched to a gene: 5. This CDR3 is 16 amino acids long. The CDR3 DNA follows: TGTGCCAGCAGGGGACTAGCGGGACAGATCTACAATGAGCAGTTCTTC. Translation: CASRGLAGQIYNEQFF.

Remarks on this clone: In the same sample, other DNA sequences code for this CDR3. The CDR3: CASSLRGGNEQFF. The CDR3, as DNA: TGTGCCAGCAGCTTAAGGGGGGGGAATGAGCAGTTCTTC. The chain links TRBV11-3 to TRBJ2-1, with D perhaps matching TRBD2 (7 bases). CDR1 SGHNT and CDR2 YENEEA come from the germline V gene. V lost 2 bases, J lost 7 bases, and 9 bases lay in between. This CDR3 is 13 amino acids long. Supplemented by reference TRBV11-3 and TRBJ2-1, the full variable domain reads EAGVVQSPRYKIIEKKQPVAFWCNPISGHNTLYWYLQNLGQGPELLIRYENEEAVDDSQLPKDRFSAERLKGVDSTLKIQPAELGDSAVYLCASSLRGGNEQFFGPGTRLTVL.

This chain connects TRBV6-5 to TRBJ1-1, with TRBD1 as a possible D gene (6 bases). The CDR3 contains 14 residues. Looked up from germline, CDR1 is MNHEY and CDR2 is SVGAGI. Trimming took 4 bases from V and 6 from J, leaving 15 bases between them. The CDR3 sequence is CASSSTTGRAEAFF. As DNA, the CDR3 is TGTGCCAGCAGTTCTACTACAGGGAGGGCTGAAGCTTTCTTT.

The chain uses TRBV28 and TRBJ2-2; 8 nucleotides match TRBD2. This CDR3 spans 15 amino acids. Per germline, CDR1 MDHEN and CDR2 SYDVKM. V shed 3 bases and J 6 bases; nucleotides not matched to a gene: 6. CDR3 DNA: TGTGCCAGCAGTTTTCTAGCGGGTCTTGCCGGGGAGCTGTTTTTT. This sequence encodes CASSFLAGLAGELFF.

The V call is TRBV10-1, the J call TRBJ2-3; 11 bases agree with TRBD2. The CDR3 has 15 amino acids. After removal of 3 bases from V and 4 bases from J, the junction contained 3 bases not matched to a gene. Germline-derived CDR1 and CDR2 are WNHNN and SYGVQD (reference sequence). The CDR3 loop reads CASSELAGDPDTQYF. DNA of the CDR3: TGCGCCAGCAGTGAACTAGCGGGGGACCCAGATACGCAGTATTTT.

The genes are TRBV7-2 and TRBJ2-5; D gene unclear. V lost 0 bases, J lost 9 bases, and 11 bases lay in between. The CDR3 spans 13 residues. CDR1 and CDR2 from the germline V gene are SGHTA and FQGNSA. CDR3 sequence (DNA): TGTGCCAGCAGCTTAGCGATAGAAGTGGCCCAGTACTTC. The encoded protein is CASSLAIEVAQYF.

This chain joins TRBV5-5 and TRBJ2-7; no definite D call. V was trimmed by 2 bases and J by 1 base, leaving 13 bases between them. The CDR3 sequence is 15 residues long. Germline V CDR1 and CDR2: SGHKS, YYEKEE (reference sequence). The CDR3 region is CASSFFVFNSYEQYF. For the CDR3, the DNA is TGTGCCAGCAGCTTCTTTGTTTTTAATTCCTACGAGCAGTACTTC.

The CDR3 here is CASTGTDNEQFF. The CDR3 nucleotides are TGTGCCAGCACCGGGACAGACAATGAGCAGTTCTTC. The rearrangement joins TRBV2 to TRBJ2-1; the match to TRBD1 covers 7 bases. The CDR3 is 12 amino acids. Germline CDR1 and CDR2: SNHLY and FYNNEI. The V segment lost 7 bases and the J segment 5 bases; nucleotides outside the gene matches: 2.